Listed below are T cell receptor beta chains from one sample, sequenced in a study of CD8+ T cells in alopecia areata. Using immunoSEQ multiplex PCR, the repertoire was profiled, and TCRdb retains in-frame clones only, with some absent. Among under 110,000 clones listed, just under 60% were seen once. Sequences were derived from CD8+ T cells sorted from blood, sampled around week 55, from a patient treated with tofacitinib. The receptors stem from a human donor with alopecia areata. Each CDR3 is given with its conserved first and last residue. D genes are given only for firm matches. Not all rows give a size; the values are once, few, many and, for expanded clones, a class.

v_gene	abundance	j_gene	d_gene	CDR3nt	CDR3aa
TRBV7-9	-	TRBJ1-2	TRBD1	TGTGCCAGCAGCCCAGGGGGCTTCTGGTATGGCTACACCTTC	CASSPGGFWYGYTF
TRBV9	-	TRBJ2-7	-	TGTGCCAGCAGCGTTGGGACACACTCCTACGAGCAGTACTTC	CASSVGTHSYEQYF
TRBV2	-	TRBJ2-3	TRBD1	TGTGCCCACACAGGGGACAGGGCTAGCACAGATACGCAGTATTTT	CAHTGDRASTDTQYF
TRBV25-1	-	TRBJ1-3	-	TGTGCCAGCAGTGAATATAGTGGAAACACCATATATTTT	CASSEYSGNTIYF
TRBV2	few	TRBJ2-3	TRBD2	TGTGCCAGCATTAAGGGACTAGCGGTGACAGATACGCAGTATTTT	CASIKGLAVTDTQYF
TRBV15	-	TRBJ2-4	-	TGTGCCACCAGCAGAGAGAGTCATGAGGGTATCAACATTCAGTACTTC	CATSRESHEGINIQYF
TRBV30	few	TRBJ1-1	-	TGTGCCTCATATGGCGACACTGAAGCTTTCTTT	CASYGDTEAFF
TRBV7-6	-	TRBJ2-1	-	TGTGCCAGCAGAAGGGGTGACAATGAGCAGTTCTTC	CASRRGDNEQFF
TRBV6-1	-	TRBJ1-1	-	TGTGCCAGCAGGGATGGGGGTAACACTGAAGCTTTCTTT	CASRDGGNTEAFF
TRBV7-3	-	TRBJ2-1	-	TGTGCCAGCAGCGGCTCCGGCGATCAGTTCTTC	CASSGSGDQFF
TRBV30	-	TRBJ1-4	-	TGTGCCTGGAGTGTGGGTGAAAAACTGTTTTTT	CAWSVGEKLFF
TRBV27	-	TRBJ2-7	TRBD1	TGTGCCAGCAGGACAGGGGGTACCTACGAGCAGTACTTC	CASRTGGTYEQYF
TRBV5-1	once	TRBJ2-7	-	TGCGCCAGCAGCCCAGGGGCAAACTACGAGCAGTACTTC	CASSPGANYEQYF
TRBV30	-	TRBJ2-1	TRBD1	TGTGCCTGGAACGACAGGGGGCACACCTTCTACAATGAGCAGTTCTTC	CAWNDRGHTFYNEQFF
TRBV13	-	TRBJ2-2	-	TGTGCCAGCAGCTTAGGCAGGACCGGGGAGCTGTTTTTT	CASSLGRTGELFF
TRBV27	few	TRBJ1-1	-	TGTGCCAGCATAGTTCGTGCTGGGAACACTGAAGCTTTCTTT	CASIVRAGNTEAFF
TRBV7-9	-	TRBJ2-7	TRBD2	TGTGCCAGCAGCATCACCCGGACTAGCGGGGGATACGAGCAGTACTTC	CASSITRTSGGYEQYF
TRBV7-6	-	TRBJ2-7	TRBD1	TGTGCCAGCAGCCCCGGACAGGGTCTGGACTACGAGCAGTACTTC	CASSPGQGLDYEQYF
TRBV7-9	-	TRBJ1-2	TRBD1	TGTGCCAGCATCATGGGACAGGGGGACACCTATGGCTACACCTTC	CASIMGQGDTYGYTF
TRBV5-1	-	TRBJ2-3	-	TGCGCCAGCAGCTTGGTCCTCCCAGATACGCAGTATTTT	CASSLVLPDTQYF
TRBV27	once	TRBJ2-7	TRBD1	TGTGCCAGCAGTTCTCCGGACAGGGTTAGCTCCTACGAGCAGTACTTC	CASSSPDRVSSYEQYF
TRBV11-2	-	TRBJ2-1	-	TGTGCCAGCAGCTTGGAGCGGACGGGATACAATGAGCAGTTCTTC	CASSLERTGYNEQFF
TRBV5-6	-	TRBJ2-2	TRBD1	TGTGCCAGCAGCAGCCTGGACAGGGGTCGTACCGGGGAGCTGTTTTTT	CASSSLDRGRTGELFF
TRBV25-1	-	TRBJ1-2	-	TGTGCCAGCAGTGAATTGGGGGACGGTGGCTACACCTTC	CASSELGDGGYTF
TRBV5-1	-	TRBJ2-7	-	TGCGCCAGCAGCTTGAAGGGGGCCTACGAGCAGTACTTC	CASSLKGAYEQYF
TRBV2	few	TRBJ2-3	-	TGTGCCAGCAGTGGAGAAGGCACAGATACGCAGTATTTT	CASSGEGTDTQYF
TRBV6-6	-	TRBJ1-5	TRBD1	TGTGCCAGCAGGTCCCGGGACAGGAGCAATCAGCCCCAGCATTTT	CASRSRDRSNQPQHF
TRBV15	once	TRBJ1-1	TRBD1	TGTGCCACGGGGACAGGGGACAACACTGAAGCTTTCTTT	CATGTGDNTEAFF
TRBV9	few	TRBJ1-1	-	TGTGCCAGCAGCGTAGGGGAATTTGGGAACACTGAAGCTTTCTTT	CASSVGEFGNTEAFF
TRBV5-6	-	TRBJ2-7	TRBD1	TGTGCCAGCAGCCCTATGACAGGGTTCCACGAGCAGTACTTC	CASSPMTGFHEQYF
TRBV6-5	-	TRBJ2-7	-	TGTGCCAGCAGTTACTCAACCGAGCAGTACTTC	CASSYSTEQYF
TRBV9	-	TRBJ2-3	-	TGTGCCAGCAGCGAGAGGGCAACGGGGGGCACAGATACGCAGTATTTT	CASSERATGGTDTQYF
TRBV27	few	TRBJ1-5	-	TGTGCCAGCAGTCCTCAGTCCCGGTTTAGCAATCAGCCCCAGCATTTT	CASSPQSRFSNQPQHF
TRBV28	-	TRBJ1-6	-	TGTGCCAGCAGTTTAGTCGAGAGCTCCTATAATTCACCCCTCCACTTT	CASSLVESSYNSPLHF
TRBV11-1	few	TRBJ2-2	-	TGTGCCAGCAGCTCTGGGACAAACACCGGGGAGCTGTTTTTT	CASSSGTNTGELFF
TRBV7-9	-	TRBJ1-2	-	TGTGCCAGCAGCAAACTTCCGGGGCCGGCGGGCTACACCTTC	CASSKLPGPAGYTF
TRBV5-1	-	TRBJ1-1	TRBD1	TGCGCCAGCAGCTTCACAGGGGGCGCAGGCACTGAAGCTTTCTTT	CASSFTGGAGTEAFF
TRBV4-1	-	TRBJ2-1	-	TGCGCCAGCAGCCAATTGATCAGGGACTCCTACAATGAGCAGTTCTTC	CASSQLIRDSYNEQFF
TRBV7-6	few	TRBJ1-4	-	TGTGCCAGCAGCTTAGTTTTCGGTCGGGGAGGTGAAAAACTGTTTTTT	CASSLVFGRGGEKLFF
TRBV7-2	few	TRBJ1-2	-	TGTGCCAGCAGCTTAGTTAGTAAGGATGGCTACACCTTC	CASSLVSKDGYTF
TRBV7-9	-	TRBJ1-1	-	TGTGCCAGCAGCCCGGAGGGGTGGAACACTGAAGCTTTCTTT	CASSPEGWNTEAFF
TRBV2	-	TRBJ2-1	TRBD2	TGTGCCAGCTTTGTGGGTAGCGGGGGTGATGAGCAGTTCTTC	CASFVGSGGDEQFF
TRBV29-1	-	TRBJ2-7	-	TGCAGCGTTGAAGGGGGGGAAGAGGACTCGTACGAGCAGTACTTC	CSVEGGEEDSYEQYF
TRBV18	once	TRBJ2-7	TRBD1	TGTGCCAGCTCACCAGAAAAGGGGGGCCCGGGACAGGGGCGCCCTTACGAGCAGTACTTC	CASSPEKGGPGQGRPYEQYF
TRBV7-9	few	TRBJ2-1	-	TGTGCCAGCAGCTTCTCAGAAGAAGGTTACAATGAGCAGTTCTTC	CASSFSEEGYNEQFF
TRBV4-1	-	TRBJ1-1	-	TGCGCCAGCAGCCAAGAAAGTAAGGGGGTCACTGAAGCTTTCTTT	CASSQESKGVTEAFF
TRBV7-9	-	TRBJ1-1	-	TGTGCCAGCAGCTTAGTGGGGTCTGAAGCTTTCTTT	CASSLVGSEAFF
TRBV6-5	few	TRBJ1-1	-	TGTGCCAGCAGTTACGCTACGGTTACCACTGAAGCTTTCTTT	CASSYATVTTEAFF
TRBV14	few	TRBJ1-6	-	TGTGCCAGCAGCCAAGGGGGGTATTCACCCCTCCACTTT	CASSQGGYSPLHF
TRBV7-3	-	TRBJ2-2	-	TGTGCCAGCAGCCGGGGGACCGGGGAGCTGTTTTTT	CASSRGTGELFF